These 16 T cell receptor beta chains share one sample of origin, sequenced in a study of beta chain features in type 1 diabetes. As every portion of the isolated RNA was reverse transcribed, the sequencing read expressed TCRB transcripts. Data came from immunoSEQ multiplex PCR; TCRdb stores just in-frame clones and leaves some out. This table holds 160,000 or so clones, just over 9% found once. Sequencing was carried out using central memory CD4+ T cells from blood. All receptors come from a woman under 30 in good health.

This clone was counted between two and nine times. Here the CDR3 reads CASSPPGGRSNQPQHF. The CDR3 DNA follows: TGTGCCAGCTCACCACCAGGGGGTAGGAGCAATCAGCCCCAGCATTTT. This chain uses TRBV18 with TRBJ1-5, with D possibly being TRBD1 (6 bases). Trimming stripped 0 bases from V and 1 base from J, with 10 bases between. The CDR3 is 16 amino acids. Per germline, CDR1 KGHSH and CDR2 LQKENI.

This clone has more than one count but fewer than ten. The chain has TRBV19 and TRBJ2-3; TRBD2 might be the D (6 bases). Looked up from germline, CDR1 is LNHDA and CDR2 is SQIVND (reference sequence). This CDR3 has 15 residues. The V gene lost 3 bases and the J gene lost 2 bases, with 12 bases spanning the gap. The DNA for the CDR3 is TGTGCCAGTAGTATTGGAGTAGCGGTCACAGATACGCAGTATTTT. Translated: CASSIGVAVTDTQYF.

V gene TRBV5-1 combines with J gene TRBJ1-3; D is unresolved. CDR3 size: 14 residues. CDR1 SGHRS and CDR2 YFSETQ come from the germline V gene. V was cut by 6 bases and J by 6 bases, with 16 bases left in between. CDR3 DNA: TGCGCCAGCACAGAGGGAGGGAGGTCAAACACCATATATTTT. It encodes CASTEGGRSNTIYF.

The chain uses TRBV4-1 and TRBJ2-3; 8 positions agree with TRBD2. The CDR3 contains 13 residues. Germline V gene sequence: CDR1 MGHRA, CDR2 YSYEKL. The trim removed 4 bases at V and 5 bases at J, leaving 2 bases unmatched. CDR3 nucleotide sequence: TGCGCCAGCAGCCGCGGGGGGAGAGATACGCAGTATTTT. Translated: CASSRGGRDTQYF.

V usage is TRBV27 and J usage is TRBJ2-3; 10 bases are a match to TRBD2. Germline assignment: CDR1 MNHEY and CDR2 SMNVEV (reference sequence). CDR3 length: 15 residues. V lost 4 bases, J lost 1 base, and 2 bases stayed unmatched. Here the CDR3 reads CASSSLAGGTDTQYF. In nucleotides, the CDR3 is TGTGCCAGCAGTTCCCTAGCGGGAGGCACAGATACGCAGTATTTT.

The table lists this clone with a few counts. This rearrangement joins TRBV18 to TRBJ2-7, with 9 bases identical to TRBD1. Germline trimming cut 3 bases from V and 6 bases from J; bases unmatched to any gene: 9. Germline V CDR1 and CDR2: KGHSH, LQKENI. This CDR3 comprises 15 residues. The CDR3 is CASSPPGTGLIEQYF. The CDR3 coding sequence is TGTGCCAGCTCACCTCCGGGGACAGGGCTCATCGAGCAGTACTTC.

The chain recombines TRBV7-3 with TRBJ1-3; TRBD1 might be the D (5 bases). This CDR3 spans 13 amino acids. Germline V gene sequence: CDR1 SGHTA, CDR2 FQGTGA. Deletions cut 5 bases from V and 4 bases from J, with 9 bases between. The CDR3 coding sequence is TGTGCCAGCAGCCAGGACATAGGAAACACCATATATTTT. It codes for CASSQDIGNTIYF.

This clone was picked up a small number of times. The chain joins TRBV5-5 to TRBJ2-7; 10 nucleotides align to TRBD2. Trimming removed 2 bases from V and 1 base from J; junction bases left unmatched: 15. The germline gives CDR1 SGHKS, CDR2 YYEKEE (reference sequence). CDR3 length: 19 residues. This CDR3 reads CASSFQGWASGSGSYEQYF. The DNA of the CDR3 is TGTGCCAGCAGCTTTCAGGGGTGGGCTAGCGGGAGTGGGTCCTACGAGCAGTACTTC.

This chain uses TRBV25-1 with TRBJ1-1, with 7 nucleotides matching TRBD1. The CDR3 extends over 11 amino acids. Germline assignment: CDR1 MGHDK and CDR2 SYGVNS. The ends lost 8 bases at V and 11 bases at J; junction bases unmatched: 8. CDR3 sequence reads: CASGQETSAFF. As DNA, the CDR3 is TGTGCCAGCGGACAGGAGACAAGCGCTTTCTTT.

This chain links TRBV2 with TRBJ1-2; TRBD1 matches at 8 bases. The germline V gene encodes CDR1 SNHLY and CDR2 FYNNEI. The CDR3 has 14 amino acids. With V trimmed by 6 bases and J by 7 bases, 10 bases remained unmatched. CDR3: CASRPRTGTGGYTF. The CDR3 nucleotides are TGTGCCAGCAGACCCCGGACAGGGACGGGTGGCTACACCTTC.

The V and J genes are TRBV7-2 and TRBJ2-3; D is ambiguous. Trimming removed 6 bases at V and 2 bases at J, with 18 bases between. This CDR3 region has 16 residues. CDR1 is SGHTA, CDR2 FQGNSA, per germline. In nucleotides, the CDR3 is TGTGCCAGCAGTATTAACTACTTTACATTCACAGATACGCAGTATTTT. This encodes CASSINYFTFTDTQYF.

This clone came up a few times. J is TRBJ2-5 and V is TRBV9, with TRBD1 as a possible D gene (5 bases). The CDR3 is 16 amino acids. CDR1 and CDR2 (germline): SGDLS, YYNGEE. V gave up 4 bases and J gave up 5 bases, with 21 bases separating them. CDR3: CASSSGIGAKLETQYF. The CDR3 DNA sequence: TGTGCCAGCAGCTCAGGGATCGGAGCCAAGTTGGAGACCCAGTACTTC.

The rearrangement links TRBV9 to TRBJ1-2; D might be TRBD1 (6 bases). Germline V gives CDR1 SGDLS, CDR2 YYNGEE. V lost 3 bases and J 5 bases, leaving 20 bases between the germline ends. The CDR3 is made up of 16 amino acids. Here the CDR3 DNA reads TGTGCCAGCAGCGGAACCACAGGGCCAGGGCTATATGGCTACACCTTC. Translated: CASSGTTGPGLYGYTF.

As to this clone: Other DNA sequences in this sample translate to the same CDR3. The chain employs TRBV4-1 and TRBJ1-2, with 9 bases that match TRBD1. This CDR3 has 16 residues. CDR1 is MGHRA, CDR2 YSYEKL, per germline. V gave up 0 bases and J gave up 3 bases; unmatched junction bases: 5. The CDR3 sequence: CASSQDGGQGYYGYTF. The CDR3 DNA sequence: TGCGCCAGCAGCCAAGATGGCGGACAGGGGTACTATGGCTACACCTTC.

The V gene is TRBV7-9, the J gene TRBJ2-3, with 8 bases aligning to TRBD2. Trimming at V came to 2 bases and at J to 3 bases, leaving 7 bases not matched to a gene. The CDR3 sequence is 16 residues long. Germline V gives CDR1 SEHNR, CDR2 FQNEAQ (reference sequence). CDR3 DNA sequence: TGTGCCAGCAGCTTACAACTAGCGGACCAGACAGATACGCAGTATTTT. Its translation: CASSLQLADQTDTQYF.

This clone was counted a few times. The CDR3 spells CASSLGQGSRYGYTF. CDR3 nucleotides: TGCGCCAGCAGCTTGGGACAGGGATCGCGCTATGGCTACACCTTC. V and J are TRBV5-1 and TRBJ1-2, with 7 bases aligning to TRBD1. Germline assignment: CDR1 SGHRS and CDR2 YFSETQ. Unmatched junction bases numbered 6, after V lost 0 bases and J lost 4 bases. The CDR3 extends over 15 amino acids.